The 21 T cell receptor beta chains given below trace back to one sample, sequenced in a study of T cell changes during pregnancy in multiple sclerosis. This table comes from immunoSEQ multiplex PCR, and its TCRdb copy is limited to in-frame clones, with some not included. The table has roughly 100,000 clones, 85% to 95% seen once. Sequenced here: peripheral blood, sampled after pregnancy. The receptor set was obtained from a female donor with multiple sclerosis, enrolled in a pregnancy study.

The rearrangement joins TRBV7-3 to TRBJ2-1; 11 bases align to TRBD2. Germline loops: CDR1 SGHTA, CDR2 FQGTGA. The CDR3 is 14 amino acids. The V segment lost 6 bases and the J segment 10 bases; nucleotides outside the gene matches: 8. The DNA of the CDR3 is TGTGCCAGCAGATTTAGCGGGGGGGCGGGGGAGCAGTTCTTC. It yields the protein CASRFSGGAGEQFF.

In nucleotides, the CDR3 is TGCGCCAGCAGCTTGAGCCTCGGGGGGGTCGTGGGCAATGAGCAGTTCTTC. It specifies CASSLSLGGVVGNEQFF. The chain links TRBV5-1 to TRBJ2-1, with TRBD2 identical over 8 bases. The CDR3 is 17 residues long. Germline V lookup: CDR1 SGHRS, CDR2 YFSETQ. V lost 1 base and J lost 6; bases outside the gene matches: 12.

This clone occurred once. The DNA of the CDR3 is TGTGCCAGTTCGGTTGCAACTAATGAAAAACTGTTTTTT. Amino acid sequence: CASSVATNEKLFF. The chain combines TRBV18 with TRBJ1-4; the D is unclear. V lost 9 bases and J lost 0, with 8 bases in between. The CDR3 is made up of 13 amino acids. Germline assignment: CDR1 KGHSH and CDR2 LQKENI.

V and J are TRBV28 and TRBJ1-5; TRBD1 matches at 8 bases. Trimming took 7 bases from V and 4 from J; bases not matched to a gene: 6. There are 14 residues in the CDR3. Per the germline V gene, CDR1 is MDHEN and CDR2 is SYDVKM. The CDR3: CASIQTGANQPQHF. The CDR3 coding sequence is TGTGCCAGCATCCAGACAGGGGCAAATCAGCCCCAGCATTTT.

The chain carries TRBV19 and TRBJ1-2, with D perhaps TRBD1 (5 bases). CDR1 LNHDA and CDR2 SQIVND come from the germline V gene (reference sequence). V was shortened by 5 bases and J by 8 bases, with 18 bases between the two germline ends. The CDR3 contains 14 residues. The CDR3 region is CASSWGEGGYGYTF. The CDR3 nucleotides read TGTGCCAGTAGTTGGGGGGAGGGCGGATACGGCTACACCTTC.

The chain couples TRBV9 to TRBJ1-1, with D possibly TRBD1 on 5 matching bases. The CDR3 loop spans 16 amino acids. Between the trimmed V and J ends, which lost 4 bases and 1 base, there was a span of 17 bases. CDR1 SGDLS and CDR2 YYNGEE come from the germline V gene. CDR3 DNA sequence: TGTGCCAGCAGCTCCGGAAGGGGTCGTGGGAACACTGAAGCTTTCTTT. Amino acid sequence: CASSSGRGRGNTEAFF.

The chain joins TRBV30 to TRBJ1-4; tentative D call: TRBD1 (6 bases). CDR3 length: 15 amino acids. CDR1 is GTSNPN and CDR2 is SVGIG in the germline V gene (reference sequence). V lost 3 bases and J 5 bases, leaving 16 bases between the germline ends. This chain's CDR3 is CAWRRIPGENEKLFF. The CDR3 coding sequence is TGTGCCTGGAGGCGAATTCCAGGGGAAAATGAAAAACTGTTTTTT.

The rearrangement uses TRBV7-3 and TRBJ2-2, with D possibly matching TRBD1 (5 bases). The CDR3 is made up of 14 amino acids. The V gene lost 2 bases and the J gene lost 3 bases, with 7 bases spanning the gap. Germline CDR1 reads SGHTA; CDR2 reads FQGTGA. Written as DNA, the CDR3 is TGTGCCAGCAGCTTATTAGGGGACACCGGGGAGCTGTTTTTT. Its protein is CASSLLGDTGELFF.

The chain combines TRBV5-4 with TRBJ2-3; D gene uncertain. The CDR3 is 16 amino acids. CDR1 SGHNT and CDR2 YYREEE come from the germline V gene (reference sequence). V lost 1 base to trimming and J lost 0 bases, with 12 bases between them. Written as DNA, the CDR3 is TGTGCCAGCAGCTTGAGGAGCGCGACTAGCACAGATACGCAGTATTTT. Translated, it gives CASSLRSATSTDTQYF. Together with reference TRBV5-4 and TRBJ2-3, the CDR3 gives the full variable domain: ETGVTQSPTHLIKTRGQQVTLRCSSQSGHNTVSWYQQALGQGPQFIFQYYREEENGRGNFPPRFSGLQFPNYSSELNVNALELDDSALYLCASSLRSATSTDTQYFGPGTRLTVL.

The chain is built from TRBV5-5 and TRBJ1-1; 8 bases map to TRBD1. Germline V gives CDR1 SGHKS, CDR2 YYEKEE (reference sequence). The CDR3 consists of 15 residues. The V segment lost 7 bases and the J segment 0 bases; nucleotides outside the gene matches: 8. CDR3 region: CASGPQGVMNTEAFF. The CDR3 bases are TGTGCCAGCGGACCACAGGGGGTAATGAACACTGAAGCTTTCTTT.

V usage is TRBV6-1 and J usage is TRBJ2-1; TRBD2 matches at 12 bases. The CDR3 runs to 15 residues. Trimming removed 2 bases from V and 6 bases from J; junction bases left unmatched: 2. Germline assignment: CDR1 MNHNS and CDR2 SASEGT. CDR3 bases: TGTGCCAGCAGTGAACTAGCGGGGGGGCCCAATGAGCAGTTCTTC. This gives the protein CASSELAGGPNEQFF.

The chain carries TRBV2 and TRBJ1-5, with 11 bases identical to TRBD1. CDR3 size: 15 residues. V was clipped by 7 bases and J by 7 bases; unmatched bases: 9. Germline assignment: CDR1 SNHLY and CDR2 FYNNEI. The CDR3: CASTWTGGDEQPQHF. The CDR3 DNA reads as TGTGCCAGCACGTGGACAGGGGGCGATGAACAGCCCCAGCATTTT. Complete variable domain (other parts from reference TRBV2 and TRBJ1-5): EPEVTQTPSHQVTQMGQEVILRCVPISNHLYFYWYRQILGQKVEFLVSFYNNEISEKSEIFDDQFSVERPDGSNFTLKIRSTKLEDSAMYFCASTWTGGDEQPQHFGDGTRLSIL.

V and J are TRBV5-4 and TRBJ2-7; D remains ambiguous. The germline gives CDR1 SGHNT, CDR2 YYREEE (reference sequence). The CDR3 consists of 14 residues. V shed 0 bases and J shed 5 bases, with 12 bases lying between them. CDR3 coding DNA: TGTGCCAGCAGCTTGGCACTCCCTCCCCACGAGCAGTACTTC. Translating gives CASSLALPPHEQYF.

The chain employs TRBV5-1 and TRBJ2-2; 11 bases match TRBD1. CDR3 length equals 15 residues. The V and J ends lost 3 bases and 3 bases, in that order; junction bases with no gene match: 1. Germline values: CDR1 SGHRS, CDR2 YFSETQ. The DNA for the CDR3 is TGCGCCAGCAGCTGGACAGGGGGCGACACCGGGGAGCTGTTTTTT. Its translation is CASSWTGGDTGELFF.

This sequence joins TRBV2 and TRBJ2-7; TRBD1 matches at 11 bases. Germline V gene sequence: CDR1 SNHLY, CDR2 FYNNEI. This CDR3 has 14 residues. The trim removed 6 bases at V and 9 bases at J, leaving 10 bases unmatched. The chain's CDR3 is CASSRSGTGGRQYF. The DNA of the CDR3 is TGTGCCAGCAGCCGTTCCGGGACAGGGGGACGGCAGTACTTC.

The chain is built from TRBV30 and TRBJ2-1, with D possibly TRBD2 on 6 matching bases. Per germline, CDR1 GTSNPN and CDR2 SVGIG (reference sequence). The CDR3 contains 15 residues. With 0 bases removed from V and 1 base from J, the gap between germline ends came to 10 bases. The CDR3 protein is CAWSVGGVSYNEQFF. Here the CDR3 DNA reads TGTGCCTGGAGTGTCGGAGGGGTATCCTACAATGAGCAGTTCTTC. The variable domain in full, completed from reference TRBV30 and TRBJ2-1, reads SQTIHQWPATLVQPVGSPLSLECTVEGTSNPNLYWYRQAAGRGLQLLFYSVGIGQISSEVPQNLSASRPQDRQFILSSKKLLLSDSGFYLCAWSVGGVSYNEQFFGPGTRLTVL.

Comments on this clone: Within the sample, other DNA sequences also encode this same CDR3. Here the CDR3 DNA reads TGTGCCAGCAGTTCCGGGACAGCAACTAATGAAAAACTGTTTTTT. Translating gives CASSSGTATNEKLFF. The chain has TRBV5-4 and TRBJ1-4; 7 bases align to TRBD1. CDR1 is SGHNT, CDR2 YYREEE, per germline (reference sequence). CDR3 length equals 15 residues. The V and J ends lost 5 bases and 0 bases, in that order; junction bases with no gene match: 4.

The chain recombines TRBV27 with TRBJ1-1; 11 bases are shared with TRBD1. This CDR3 region has 15 residues. Germline-derived CDR1 and CDR2 are MNHEY and SMNVEV (reference sequence). Losses at the gene ends were 5 bases for V and 5 bases for J; bases not matched to a gene: 7. CDR3 nucleotides: TGTGCCAGCAGTCCGGACAGGGGGCTGAGTACTGAAGCTTTCTTT. As protein: CASSPDRGLSTEAFF.

This clone was detected only once. Other nucleotide sequences from this sample produce the same CDR3. The V call is TRBV7-9, the J call TRBJ1-6; D may be TRBD1 (5 bases). V was clipped by 5 bases and J by 4 bases, with 9 bases between them. CDR3 length: 14 amino acids. CDR1 is SEHNR, CDR2 FQNEAQ, per germline (reference sequence). The CDR3 here is CASSLPGYNSPLHF. As DNA, the CDR3 is TGTGCCAGCAGCCTCCCAGGGTATAATTCACCCCTCCACTTT. The full variable domain, its missing parts supplied by reference TRBV7-9 and TRBJ1-6, is DTGVSQNPRHKITKRGQNVTFRCDPISEHNRLYWYRQTLGQGPEFLTYFQNEAQLEKSRLLSDRFSAERPKGSFSTLEIQRTEQGDSAMYLCASSLPGYNSPLHFGNGTRLTVT.

The chain has TRBV19 and TRBJ2-4; D remains ambiguous. V was pared by 1 base and J by 0 bases, with 7 bases between. This CDR3 is 15 amino acids long. Germline CDR1 and CDR2: LNHDA and SQIVND (reference sequence). This CDR3 reads CASSIGLLAKNIQYF. As DNA, the CDR3 is TGTGCCAGTAGTATAGGTCTCTTAGCCAAAAACATTCAGTACTTC.

V and J are TRBV2 and TRBJ2-1; no reliable D call. This CDR3 has 11 residues. Between the trimmed V and J ends, which lost 4 bases and 9 bases, there was a span of 7 bases. The germline CDR1 and CDR2 sequences are SNHLY and FYNNEI. The CDR3 coding sequence is TGTGCCAGCAGTGTCGCGCTTGAGCAGTTCTTC. This encodes CASSVALEQFF.